This T cell receptor (beta chain) was sequenced in a study of T cell responses to AZD1222 COVID-19 vaccine. General study findings and limits: Variant regions that are unmutated are reportedly the target of nearly half of spike-specific TCRs.

Clones were sequenced by immunoSEQ multiplex PCR, and TCRdb holds only the in-frame ones, with some missing. Of under 140,000 clones listed, over 85% were seen once; the top ten hold about 2.5%. This CDR3 spans 14 amino acids. Germline V gives CDR1 SGHRS, CDR2 YFSETQ. The ends lost 3 bases at V and 0 bases at J; junction bases unmatched: 1. Points on this clone: Its cognate antigen is unknown.

The sequenced sample was peripheral blood, obtained 28 days after the second AZD1222 dose. The sequence came from an adult who received the AZD1222 COVID-19 vaccine. The chain combines TRBV5-1 with TRBJ2-7, with TRBD1 matching 9 bases. CDR3: CASSWGQGSYEQYF. The CDR3 DNA reads as TGCGCCAGCAGCTGGGGACAGGGCTCCTACGAGCAGTACTTC.